This note documents a single TCR beta chain sequence. The data belong to a study of blood T cell repertoires in COVID-19. Study summary: T cells, B-cell-depleted T cells, or PBMCs supplied cDNA or gDNA.

Authors' analysis steps: How many nucleated cells were present was estimated from reference gene primer amplification. Sequencing used immunoSEQ multiplex PCR; TCRdb keeps in-frame clones, though not all of them. V and J calls and clone size follow that table, whereas D and trimming were derived from the DNA. The sample holds about 190,000 clones; 70% to 85% are singletons and the top ten take roughly 12%. The V gene's germline CDR1 is SGDLS and CDR2 YYNGEE. V was trimmed by 0 bases and J by 2 bases, leaving 12 bases between them. This CDR3 contains 15 residues. The chain is built from TRBV9 and TRBJ2-7; a weak D match, TRBD2 (6 bases). The clonotype was recovered from a man in his fifties who had recovered from COVID-19. Sequencing used peripheral blood. The CDR3 reads CASSVGSGGAYEQYF. CDR3 DNA: TGTGCCAGCAGCGTAGGTAGCGGAGGGGCCTACGAGCAGTACTTC.